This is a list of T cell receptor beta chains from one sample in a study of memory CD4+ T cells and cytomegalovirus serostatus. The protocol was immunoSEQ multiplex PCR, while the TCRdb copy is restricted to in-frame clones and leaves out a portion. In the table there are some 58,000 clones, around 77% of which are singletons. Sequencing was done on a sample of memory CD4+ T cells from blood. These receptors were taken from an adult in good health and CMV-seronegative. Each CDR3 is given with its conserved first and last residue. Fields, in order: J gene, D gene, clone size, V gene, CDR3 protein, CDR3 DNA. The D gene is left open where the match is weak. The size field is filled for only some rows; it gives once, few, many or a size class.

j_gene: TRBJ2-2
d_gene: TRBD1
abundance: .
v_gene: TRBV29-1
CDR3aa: CSVQSRGRTGELFF
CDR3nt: TGCAGCGTCCAATCCAGGGGGCGCACCGGGGAGCTGTTTTTT

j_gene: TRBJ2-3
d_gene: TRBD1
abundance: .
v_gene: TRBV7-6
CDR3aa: CASSLDGQGVADTQYF
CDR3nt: TGTGCCAGCAGCTTAGACGGACAGGGGGTGGCAGATACGCAGTATTTT

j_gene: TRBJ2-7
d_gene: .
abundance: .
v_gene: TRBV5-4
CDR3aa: CASSLSISYEQYF
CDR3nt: TGTGCCAGCAGCTTGAGTATCTCCTACGAGCAGTACTTC

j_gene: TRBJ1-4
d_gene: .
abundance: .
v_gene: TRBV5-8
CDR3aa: CASSEADNEKLFF
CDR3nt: TGTGCCAGCAGCGAGGCCGATAATGAAAAACTGTTTTTT

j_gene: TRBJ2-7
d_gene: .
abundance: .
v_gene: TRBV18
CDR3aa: CASSPRASVGADEQYF
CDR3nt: TGTGCCAGCTCACCACGGGCTAGCGTGGGTGCTGACGAGCAGTACTTC

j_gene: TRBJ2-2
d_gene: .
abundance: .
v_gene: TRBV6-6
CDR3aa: CASSRTENTGELFF
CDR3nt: TGTGCCAGCAGCAGGACAGAGAACACCGGGGAGCTGTTTTTT

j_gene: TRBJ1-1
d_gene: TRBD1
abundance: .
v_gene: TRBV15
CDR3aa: CATSRVLGTARNTEAFF
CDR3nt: TGTGCCACCAGCAGAGTACTCGGGACAGCCAGGAACACTGAAGCTTTCTTT

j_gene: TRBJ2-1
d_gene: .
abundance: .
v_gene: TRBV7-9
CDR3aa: CASSWLEEQFF
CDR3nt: TGTGCCAGCAGCTGGTTAGAAGAGCAGTTCTTC

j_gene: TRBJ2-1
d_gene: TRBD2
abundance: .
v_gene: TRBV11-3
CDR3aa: CASSPRGGSYNEQFF
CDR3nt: TGTGCCAGCAGTCCTCGGGGGGGCTCCTACAATGAGCAGTTCTTC

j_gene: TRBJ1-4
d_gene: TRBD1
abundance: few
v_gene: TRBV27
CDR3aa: CASSLSWGQGGEKLFF
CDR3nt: TGTGCCAGCAGTTTATCGTGGGGACAGGGGGGTGAAAAACTGTTTTTT

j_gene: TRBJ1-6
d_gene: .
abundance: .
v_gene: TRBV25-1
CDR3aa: CASSEYPRYNSPLHF
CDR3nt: TGTGCCAGCAGTGAATACCCAAGGTACAATTCACCCCTCCACTTT

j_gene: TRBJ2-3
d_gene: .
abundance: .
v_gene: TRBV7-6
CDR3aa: CASSSRAANTDTQYF
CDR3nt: TGTGCCAGCAGCTCACGAGCGGCGAACACAGATACGCAGTATTTT

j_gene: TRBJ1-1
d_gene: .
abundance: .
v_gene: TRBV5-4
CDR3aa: CASSNNLGGGSTEAFF
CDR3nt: TGTGCCAGCAGTAATAATTTGGGTGGTGGGAGCACTGAAGCTTTCTTT

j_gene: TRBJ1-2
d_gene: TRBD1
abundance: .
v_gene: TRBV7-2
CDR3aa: CASSLDRGYGYTF
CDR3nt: TGTGCCAGCAGCTTAGACAGGGGCTATGGCTACACCTTC

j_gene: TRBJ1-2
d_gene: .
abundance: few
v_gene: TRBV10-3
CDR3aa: CAISDPRGAYGYTF
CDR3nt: TGTGCCATCAGTGACCCCCGGGGGGCCTATGGCTACACCTTC

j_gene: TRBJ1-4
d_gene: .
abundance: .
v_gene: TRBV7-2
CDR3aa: CASSLAYNEKLFF
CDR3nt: TGTGCCAGCAGCTTAGCGTATAATGAAAAACTGTTTTTT

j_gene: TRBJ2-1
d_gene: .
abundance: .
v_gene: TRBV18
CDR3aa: CASSPGSLTYNEQFF
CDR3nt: TGTGCCAGCTCACCAGGGAGTCTAACCTACAATGAGCAGTTCTTC

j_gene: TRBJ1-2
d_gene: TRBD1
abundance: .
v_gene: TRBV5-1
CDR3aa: CASSSAGRQGSTSGYTF
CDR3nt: TGCGCCAGCAGCTCGGCGGGTAGACAGGGGAGTACGAGTGGCTACACCTTC

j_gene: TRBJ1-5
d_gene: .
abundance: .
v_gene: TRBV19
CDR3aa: CASMVDSRARQPQHF
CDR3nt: TGTGCCAGTATGGTGGACTCTCGAGCGCGTCAGCCCCAGCATTTT

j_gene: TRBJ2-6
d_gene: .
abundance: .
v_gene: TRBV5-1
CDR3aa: CASSGGRAGSGANVLTF
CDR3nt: TGCGCCAGCAGCGGTGGAAGAGCCGGCTCTGGGGCCAACGTCCTGACTTTC

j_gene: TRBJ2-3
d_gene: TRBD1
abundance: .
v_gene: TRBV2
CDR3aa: CATEGQRTDTQYF
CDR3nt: TGTGCCACCGAGGGACAGCGCACAGATACGCAGTATTTT

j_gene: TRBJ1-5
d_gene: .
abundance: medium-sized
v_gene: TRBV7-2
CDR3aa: CASSLGYVNQPQHF
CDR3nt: TGTGCCAGCAGCTTAGGGTACGTAAATCAGCCCCAGCATTTT

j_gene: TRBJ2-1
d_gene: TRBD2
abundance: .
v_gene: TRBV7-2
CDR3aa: CASSLGRLAGTYNEQFF
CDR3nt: TGTGCCAGCAGCTTAGGGAGACTAGCGGGTACCTACAATGAGCAGTTCTTC

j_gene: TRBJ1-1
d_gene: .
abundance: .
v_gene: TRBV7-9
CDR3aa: CASSLGARNTEAFF
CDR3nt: TGTGCCAGCAGCTTAGGTGCACGGAACACTGAAGCTTTCTTT

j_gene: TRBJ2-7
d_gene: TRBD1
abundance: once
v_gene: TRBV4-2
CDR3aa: CASRKQGSDEQYF
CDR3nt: TGTGCCAGCAGAAAACAGGGGAGCGACGAGCAGTACTTC

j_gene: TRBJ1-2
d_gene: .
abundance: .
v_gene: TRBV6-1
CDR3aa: CAAKGQVGGYTF
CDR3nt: TGTGCCGCCAAGGGGCAGGTGGGAGGCTACACCTTC

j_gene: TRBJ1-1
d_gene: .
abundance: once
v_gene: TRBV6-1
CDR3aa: CASSINWRGTEAFF
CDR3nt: TGTGCCAGCAGTATTAACTGGCGGGGCACTGAAGCTTTCTTT

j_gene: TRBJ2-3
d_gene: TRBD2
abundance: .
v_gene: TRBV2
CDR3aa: CASSAGTTKDTQYF
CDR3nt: TGTGCCAGCAGTGCCGGGACTACAAAAGATACGCAGTATTTT

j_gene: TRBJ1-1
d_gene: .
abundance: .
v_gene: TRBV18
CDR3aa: CASSPNREGWITEAFF
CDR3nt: TGTGCCAGCTCACCAAACAGGGAAGGATGGATCACTGAAGCTTTCTTT

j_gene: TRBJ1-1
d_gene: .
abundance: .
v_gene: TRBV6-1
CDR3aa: CASSGWTSGNTEAFF
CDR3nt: TGTGCCAGCAGTGGGTGGACATCGGGGAACACTGAAGCTTTCTTT

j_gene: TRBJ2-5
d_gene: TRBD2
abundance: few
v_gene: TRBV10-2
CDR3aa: CASSSGSGGAGETQYF
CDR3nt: TGCGCCAGCAGTAGTGGTAGCGGGGGGGCCGGAGAGACCCAGTACTTC

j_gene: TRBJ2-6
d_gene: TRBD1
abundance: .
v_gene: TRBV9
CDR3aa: CASSVESGQGYVSGANVLTF
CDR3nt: TGTGCCAGCAGCGTAGAATCCGGACAGGGCTACGTCTCTGGGGCCAACGTCCTGACTTTC

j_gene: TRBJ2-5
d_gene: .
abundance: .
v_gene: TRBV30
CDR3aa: CAWSHGLSGETQYF
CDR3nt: TGTGCCTGGAGCCACGGACTCTCCGGAGAGACCCAGTACTTC

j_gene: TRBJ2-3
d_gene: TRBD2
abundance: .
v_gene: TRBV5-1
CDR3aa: CASKTQTGGRDTQYF
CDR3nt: TGCGCCAGCAAAACGCAGACGGGAGGGCGAGATACGCAGTATTTT

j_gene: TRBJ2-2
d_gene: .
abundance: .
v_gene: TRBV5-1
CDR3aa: CASNEGNTGELFF
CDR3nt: TGCGCCAGCAATGAGGGTAACACCGGGGAGCTGTTTTTT

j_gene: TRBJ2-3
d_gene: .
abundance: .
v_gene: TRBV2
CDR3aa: CASKRRGESSDTQYF
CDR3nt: TGTGCCAGCAAACGCAGGGGCGAGAGTTCGGATACGCAGTATTTT

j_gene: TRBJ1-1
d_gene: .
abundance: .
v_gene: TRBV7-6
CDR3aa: CASSLEIGREAFF
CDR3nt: TGTGCCAGCAGCTTAGAAATCGGAAGAGAAGCTTTCTTT

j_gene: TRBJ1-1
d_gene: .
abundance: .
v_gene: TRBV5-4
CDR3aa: CASSTPSGRTEAFF
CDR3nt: TGTGCCAGCAGCACCCCGTCAGGGAGGACTGAAGCTTTCTTT

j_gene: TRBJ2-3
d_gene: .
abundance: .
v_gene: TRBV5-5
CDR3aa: CASRLGVEPANTQYF
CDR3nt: TGTGCCAGCAGATTGGGGGTAGAACCGGCGAATACGCAGTATTTT

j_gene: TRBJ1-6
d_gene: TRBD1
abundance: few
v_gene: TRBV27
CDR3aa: CASSSTGSTLHF
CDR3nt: TGTGCCAGCAGTTCGACAGGGTCGACCCTCCACTTT

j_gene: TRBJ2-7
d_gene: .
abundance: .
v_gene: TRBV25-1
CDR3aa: CASSEPGSSYEQYF
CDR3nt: TGTGCCAGCAGTGAACCCGGAAGCTCCTACGAGCAGTACTTC

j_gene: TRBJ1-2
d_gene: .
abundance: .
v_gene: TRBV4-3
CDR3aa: CASSQDLGEANYGYTF
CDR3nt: TGCGCCAGCAGCCAAGATCTGGGAGAAGCTAACTATGGCTACACCTTC

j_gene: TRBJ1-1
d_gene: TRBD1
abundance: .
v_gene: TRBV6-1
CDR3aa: CASSVGQGVSNTEAFF
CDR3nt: TGTGCCAGCAGTGTGGGACAGGGGGTATCGAACACTGAAGCTTTCTTT

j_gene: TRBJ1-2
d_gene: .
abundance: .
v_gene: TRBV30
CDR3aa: CAWSVGPGTISTF
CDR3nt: .

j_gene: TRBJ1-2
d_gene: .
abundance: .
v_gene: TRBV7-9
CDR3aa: CASSSQGSRDGYTF
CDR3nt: TGTGCCAGCAGCTCACAGGGTTCGCGCGATGGCTACACCTTC

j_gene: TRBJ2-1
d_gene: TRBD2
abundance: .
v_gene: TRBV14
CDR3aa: CASSQVGLPRYNEQFF
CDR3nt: TGTGCCAGCAGCCAAGTGGGACTACCCCGTTACAATGAGCAGTTCTTC

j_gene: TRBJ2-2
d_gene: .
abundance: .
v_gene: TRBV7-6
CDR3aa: CASSFGLVGELFF
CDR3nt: TGTGCCAGCAGCTTTGGATTGGTCGGGGAGCTGTTTTTT

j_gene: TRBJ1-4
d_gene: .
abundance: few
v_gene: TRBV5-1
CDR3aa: CASSPGILLLSTNEKLFF
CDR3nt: TGCGCCAGCAGCCCGGGGATTTTACTCTTGTCTACTAATGAAAAACTGTTTTTT

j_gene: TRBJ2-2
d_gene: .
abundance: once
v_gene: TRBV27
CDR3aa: CASSLIRDTLNTGELFF
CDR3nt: TGTGCCAGCAGTTTAATCCGGGACACGTTAAACACCGGGGAGCTGTTTTTT

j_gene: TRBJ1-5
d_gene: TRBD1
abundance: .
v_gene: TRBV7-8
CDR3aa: CASTSDRGQPQHF
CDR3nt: TGTGCCAGCACCTCGGACAGGGGGCAGCCCCAGCATTTT

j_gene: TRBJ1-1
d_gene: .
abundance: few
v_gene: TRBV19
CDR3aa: CASSGRFTEAFF
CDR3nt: TGTGCCAGTAGTGGGCGTTTCACTGAAGCTTTCTTT

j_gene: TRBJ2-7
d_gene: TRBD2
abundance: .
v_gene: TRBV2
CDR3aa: CASLETSGSSYEQYF
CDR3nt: TGTGCCAGCCTCGAGACTAGCGGGAGCTCCTACGAGCAGTACTTC

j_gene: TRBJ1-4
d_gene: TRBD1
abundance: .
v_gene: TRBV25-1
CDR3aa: CASSGDRGYEKLFF
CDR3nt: TGTGCCAGCAGTGGGGACAGGGGGTATGAAAAACTGTTTTTT

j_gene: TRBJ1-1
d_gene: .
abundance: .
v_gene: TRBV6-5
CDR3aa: CASTRLQNTEAFF
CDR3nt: TGTGCCAGCACCAGGCTCCAGAACACTGAAGCTTTCTTT

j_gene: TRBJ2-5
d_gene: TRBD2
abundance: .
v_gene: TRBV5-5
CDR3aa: CASSFLAGGETQYF
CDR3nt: TGTGCCAGCAGCTTTCTAGCGGGAGGAGAGACCCAGTACTTC

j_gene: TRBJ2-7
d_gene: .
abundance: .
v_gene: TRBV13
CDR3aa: CASSPAGDEQYF
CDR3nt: TGTGCCAGCAGCCCGGCCGGGGACGAGCAGTACTTC

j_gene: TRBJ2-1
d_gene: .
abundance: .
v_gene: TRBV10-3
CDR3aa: CAISTAYNEQFF
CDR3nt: TGTGCCATCAGTACTGCGTACAATGAGCAGTTCTTC

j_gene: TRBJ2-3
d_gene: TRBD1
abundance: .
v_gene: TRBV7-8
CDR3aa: CASSLGTAVLHATDTQYF
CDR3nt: TGTGCCAGCAGCCTTGGGACAGCCGTTCTACACGCCACAGATACGCAGTATTTT

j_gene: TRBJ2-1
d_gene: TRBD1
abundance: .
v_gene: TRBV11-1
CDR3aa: CASRGDRGPDEQFF
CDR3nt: TGTGCCAGCAGGGGGGACAGGGGGCCCGATGAGCAGTTCTTC